The subject of this entry is one TCR beta chain. Clones were read by immunoSEQ multiplex PCR, and TCRdb kept only the in-frame ones, dropping some. Of tens of thousands of clones listed, 65% to 90% are singletons. The sample originates from a study of OX40 agonist ivuxolimab in advanced cancers. Whole-study context: A diagnosis of hepatocellular carcinoma, melanoma, renal cell or head and neck cancer was present in dose-escalation patients.

CDR3 size: 13 residues. Germline-derived CDR1 and CDR2 are MNHNS and SASEGT. V gave up 8 bases and J gave up 7 bases, with 18 bases separating them. The source material was CD4+ or CD8+ T cells sorted from blood, sampled in a trial of the OX40 agonist ivuxolimab. The J gene is TRBJ2-7, the V gene TRBV6-1, with TRBD1 as a possible D gene (7 bases). The TCR sequence derives from an adult with an advanced solid tumor such as melanoma, head and neck, liver or kidney cancer. The CDR3 nucleotides read TGTGCCAGCGCCGACAGGGACTCTCGGGAGCAGTACTTC. This gives the protein CASADRDSREQYF.